The 8 T cell receptor beta chains below were found in one sample sequenced in a study of blood T cell repertoires in COVID-19. TCRdb's table, derived via immunoSEQ multiplex PCR, lists solely in-frame clones and lacks some. The sample lists roughly 47,000 clones, 88% occurring once. Sequenced input: peripheral blood. The source is a man over 45 with acute or convalescent COVID-19.

Sample share makes this clone medium-sized. This CDR3 is CTSSQAKSSGNTIYF. In nucleotides, the CDR3 is TGCACCAGCAGCCAAGCTAAGAGCTCTGGAAACACCATATATTTT. V usage is TRBV1 and J usage is TRBJ1-3. TRBV1 has pseudogene status. The CDR3 is 15 residues long.

The rearrangement joins TRBV28 to TRBJ1-2, with 8 bases identical to TRBD1. The CDR3 loop spans 12 amino acids. Germline V gene data show CDR1 as MDHEN and CDR2 as SYDVKM. CDR3 sequence: CGARGRVDGYTF. CDR3 in DNA: TGTGGTGCCAGGGGGCGCGTTGATGGCTACACCTTC.

The chain joins TRBV7-8 to TRBJ2-1; 9 bases are shared with TRBD1. Per the germline V gene, CDR1 is SGHVS and CDR2 is FQNEAQ. This CDR3 is 17 amino acids long. V was pared by 4 bases and J by 4 bases, with 11 bases of the junction left unmatched. Here the CDR3 DNA reads TGTGCCAGCAGCTCACCCCACGATGGACAGGGGTACAATGAGCAGTTCTTC. This sequence encodes CASSSPHDGQGYNEQFF. Supplemented by reference TRBV7-8 and TRBJ2-1, the full variable domain reads GAGVSQSPRYKVAKRGQDVALRCDPISGHVSLFWYQQALGQGPEFLTYFQNEAQLDKSGLPSDRFFAERPEGSVSTLKIQRTQQEDSAVYLCASSSPHDGQGYNEQFFGPGTRLTVL.

The chain employs TRBV3-1 (or the pseudogene TRBV3-2) and TRBJ1-2; 9 nucleotides line up with TRBD1. CDR3 size: 15 residues. The germline gives CDR1 LGHDT, CDR2 YNNKEL (reference sequence). Unmatched junction bases numbered 7, after V lost 4 bases and J lost 4 bases. The CDR3 DNA reads TGTGCCAGCAGCCCCCGGGACAGGGCCGCCTATGGCTACACCTTC. Amino acids: CASSPRDRAAYGYTF.

The J gene is TRBJ1-3, the V gene TRBV19; D not resolved. CDR3 size: 16 residues. The ends were cut back, 9 bases at V and 0 bases at J, with 18 bases in the middle. The germline V gene has CDR1 LNHDA and CDR2 SQIVND (reference sequence). This CDR3 reads CASTPRWANSGNTIYF. The CDR3 nucleotides read TGTGCCAGCACCCCCCGGTGGGCAAACTCTGGAAACACCATATATTTT.

In its sample, this clone was seen once. V gene TRBV27 combines with J gene TRBJ2-2, with 7 bases identical to TRBD1. Looked up from germline, CDR1 is MNHEY and CDR2 is SMNVEV (reference sequence). J gave up 5 bases and V 5 bases, and 11 bases lay outside the gene matches. This CDR3 is 16 amino acids long. As DNA, the CDR3 is TGTGCCAGCAGTCCTAGACAGGGAAGGGGGACCGGGGAGCTGTTTTTT. It encodes CASSPRQGRGTGELFF.

This clone occurred once. CDR3 amino acids: CASKAGGPRDTQYF. In DNA, the CDR3 is TGTGCCTCAAAGGCGGGGGGGCCAAGAGATACGCAGTATTTT. V gene TRBV19 combines with J gene TRBJ2-3; 9 bases are a match to TRBD2. The V gene's germline CDR1 is LNHDA and CDR2 SQIVND (reference sequence). J was trimmed by 5 bases and V by 11 bases; bases with no gene match: 11. This CDR3 has 14 residues.

DNA for the CDR3: TGTGCCAGCAGCCGGTCGGACAGGCTAAACACTGAAGCTTTCTTT. It codes for CASSRSDRLNTEAFF. This rearrangement joins TRBV14 to TRBJ1-1, with TRBD1 identical over 7 bases. CDR1 SGHDN and CDR2 FVKESK come from the germline V gene. CDR3 length: 15 amino acids. Trimming cost V 4 bases and J 2 bases; bases outside gene matches: 7.